These 8 T cell receptor beta chains were sequenced from one sample in a study of T cells in Graves' hyperthyroidism and ophthalmopathy. There were TCR beta CDR3 regions amplified from RNA transcripts. HTBI primers drove first-round RT-PCR of the TCR CDR3. TCRdb ran MiXCR on the multiplex PCR reads and lists one entry per CDR3 protein. Seen here are about 720,000 distinct CDR3 sequences, roughly 17% observed once, and the top ten hold around 7.7%. Material: blood. Receptors were obtained from a man between 18 and 35 years old with Graves' hyperthyroidism.

The chain combines TRBV19 with TRBJ2-2; D is undetermined. CDR1 is LNHDA, CDR2 SQIVND, per germline (reference sequence). V lost 7 bases and J lost 4, with 16 bases in between. The CDR3 is made up of 15 amino acids. The CDR3 sequence is CASTSATASTGELFF. CDR3 coding DNA: TGTGCCAGTACCTCCGCTACGGCGAGCACCGGGGAGCTGTTTTTT.

This clonotype was recorded at least ten times. This sequence joins TRBV2 and TRBJ2-7; 7 nucleotides agree with TRBD2. V shed 6 bases and J 6 bases; nucleotides not matched to a gene: 11. The CDR3 covers 14 residues. Germline loops: CDR1 SNHLY, CDR2 FYNNEI. The CDR3 loop reads CASRRLARPREQYF. The CDR3 DNA reads TGTGCCAGCAGACGACTAGCCCGCCCGCGCGAGCAGTACTTC. The entire variable domain, with the rest obtained from reference TRBV2 and TRBJ2-7, is as follows: EPEVTQTPSHQVTQMGQEVILRCVPISNHLYFYWYRQILGQKVEFLVSFYNNEISEKSEIFDDQFSVERPDGSNFTLKIRSTKLEDSAMYFCASRRLARPREQYFGPGTRLTVT.

J is TRBJ2-7 and V is TRBV6-1, with 12 bases fitting TRBD2. The trim removed 6 bases at V and 6 bases at J, leaving 9 bases unmatched. The CDR3 consists of 15 residues. Germline V CDR1 and CDR2: MNHNS, SASEGT. The DNA for the CDR3 is TGTGCCAGCAGGCCGAGACTAGCGGGAGCACCCGAGCAGTACTTC. It codes for CASRPRLAGAPEQYF.

This clonotype was counted at least ten times. The chain is built from TRBV27 and TRBJ1-1, with TRBD1 matching over 9 bases. Germline lookup yields CDR1 MNHEY and CDR2 SMNVEV (reference sequence). Trimming removed 0 bases from V and 5 bases from J; junction bases left unmatched: 4. The CDR3 has 15 amino acids. The CDR3 coding sequence is TGTGCCAGCAGTTTATCGACAGGGGGTTGGACTGAAGCTTTCTTT. This codes for CASSLSTGGWTEAFF.

This clonotype was detected many times. The rearrangement uses TRBV18 and TRBJ1-1; D not certain. CDR3 length equals 14 residues. The ends were cut back, 2 bases at V and 6 bases at J, with 13 bases in the middle. CDR1 and CDR2 from the germline V gene are KGHSH and LQKENI. The CDR3 sequence: CASSPSIGYAEAFF. The CDR3 nucleotides read TGTGCCAGCTCACCATCGATAGGGTACGCTGAAGCTTTCTTT.

This clonotype was detected ten times or more. V is TRBV27 and J is TRBJ1-1; no firm D call. The CDR3 length is 13 residues. Germline loops: CDR1 MNHEY, CDR2 SMNVEV (reference sequence). Trimming pared 6 bases from V and 1 base from J, leaving 9 bases between. CDR3 DNA: TGTGCCAGCAGCTTCGCCGGGAACACTGAAGCTTTCTTT. The encoded protein is CASSFAGNTEAFF.

This clonotype was counted only a few times. V is TRBV6-6 and J is TRBJ2-2, with D perhaps TRBD1 or TRBD2 (5 bases each). This CDR3 is 18 amino acids long. Germline V gives CDR1 MNHNY, CDR2 SVGAGI (reference sequence). The V end was cut by 2 bases, the J end by 1 base, with 17 bases between. The CDR3: CASSYRTTRGLNTGELFF. The CDR3 DNA sequence: TGTGCCAGCAGTTACCGCACCACCCGGGGCCTGAACACCGGGGAGCTGTTTTTT.

This clonotype appeared a few times. This chain links TRBV19 with TRBJ1-5, with D uncertain. The germline V gene has CDR1 LNHDA and CDR2 SQIVND (reference sequence). V lost 4 bases and J 0 bases, leaving 10 bases between the germline ends. This CDR3 region has 15 residues. The CDR3 loop reads CASSREGNSNQPQHF. As DNA, the CDR3 is TGTGCCAGTAGTAGAGAAGGGAATAGCAATCAGCCCCAGCATTTT.